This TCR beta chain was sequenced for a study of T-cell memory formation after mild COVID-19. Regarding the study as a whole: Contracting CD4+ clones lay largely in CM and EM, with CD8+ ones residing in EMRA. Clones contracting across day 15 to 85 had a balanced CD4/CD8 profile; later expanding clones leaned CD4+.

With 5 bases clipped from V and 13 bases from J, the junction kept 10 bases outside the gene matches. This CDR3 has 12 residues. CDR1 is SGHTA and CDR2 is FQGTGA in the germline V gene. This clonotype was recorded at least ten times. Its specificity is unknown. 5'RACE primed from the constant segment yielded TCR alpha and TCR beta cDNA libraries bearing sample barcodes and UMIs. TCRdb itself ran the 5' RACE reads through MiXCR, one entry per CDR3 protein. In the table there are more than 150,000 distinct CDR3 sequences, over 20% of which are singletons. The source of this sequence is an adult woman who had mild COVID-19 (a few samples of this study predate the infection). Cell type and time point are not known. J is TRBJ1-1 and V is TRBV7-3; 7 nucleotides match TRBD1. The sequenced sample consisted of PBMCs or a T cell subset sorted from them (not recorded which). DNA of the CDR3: TGTGCCAGCAGCCCAGGGGGGCTCTTGGTTTTCTTT. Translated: CASSPGGLLVFF.